This TCR beta chain was sequenced for a study of blood T cell repertoires in COVID-19. Study background: COVID-19 samples collected from the United States, Italy and Spain covered acute and convalescent phases. The cDNA or gDNA used as material had been derived from T cells, B-cell-depleted T cells, or PBMCs.

Germline V gives CDR1 LNHDA, CDR2 SQIVND (reference sequence). V lost 4 bases to trimming and J lost 5 bases; unmatched junction nucleotides: 10. The CDR3 has 15 residues. Original analysis: Amplification of reference gene primers was used by the study to estimate nucleated cell counts. Data came from immunoSEQ multiplex PCR; TCRdb stores just in-frame clones and leaves some out. V and J calls and clone size are as listed in that table; D and trimming were resolved from the DNA. The sample lists some 250,000 clones; 70% to 85% were seen once. The sample consisted of peripheral blood. V and J are TRBV19 and TRBJ2-5, with TRBD1 identical over 7 bases. The sequence came from a woman aged 80 or over with acute or convalescent COVID-19. CDR3 in amino acids: CASSTNRGGRETQYF. The CDR3 DNA sequence: TGTGCCAGTAGTACAAACAGGGGTGGCCGCGAGACCCAGTACTTC. The full variable domain, rest sourced from reference TRBV19 and TRBJ2-5, is DGGITQSPKYLFRKEGQNVTLSCEQNLNHDAMYWYRQDPGQGLRLIYYSQIVNDFQKGDIAEGYSVSREKKESFPLTVTSAQKNPTAFYLCASSTNRGGRETQYFGPGTRLLVL.